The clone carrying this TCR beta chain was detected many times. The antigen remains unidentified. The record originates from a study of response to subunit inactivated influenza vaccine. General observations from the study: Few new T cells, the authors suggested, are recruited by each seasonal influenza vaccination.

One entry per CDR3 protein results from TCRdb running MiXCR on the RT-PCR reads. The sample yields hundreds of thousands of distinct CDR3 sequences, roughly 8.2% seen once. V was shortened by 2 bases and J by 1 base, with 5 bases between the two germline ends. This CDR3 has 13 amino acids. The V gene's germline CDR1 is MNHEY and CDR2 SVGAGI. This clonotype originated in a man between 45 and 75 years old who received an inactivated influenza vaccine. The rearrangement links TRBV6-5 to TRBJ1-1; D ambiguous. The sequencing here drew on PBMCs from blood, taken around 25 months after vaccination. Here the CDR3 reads CASSYVKNTEAFF. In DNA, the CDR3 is TGTGCCAGCAGTTACGTCAAGAACACTGAAGCTTTCTTT.